These T cell receptor beta chains were read from a single sample in a study of blood T cell repertoires in COVID-19. TCRdb's table, derived via immunoSEQ multiplex PCR, lists solely in-frame clones and lacks some. The sample lists approximately 47,000 clones; more than 70% were seen once. Sequencing was carried out using peripheral blood. Every receptor here comes from a woman between 55 and 75 years old with acute or convalescent COVID-19. Both conserved end residues are trimmed from each CDR3.

V: TRBV19; CDR3: ASSINRRQGGYSNQPQH
V: TRBV2; CDR3: AGRQEINTEAF
V: TRBV29-1; CDR3: SAHRGMGGSTEAF
V: TRBV19; CDR3: ASSKLAAYEQY
V: TRBV5-1; CDR3: ASTAGENTGELF
V: TRBV7-9; CDR3: ASSLGTGGGNQPQH
V: TRBV11-2; CDR3: ASTFGNNEQF
V: TRBV27; CDR3: ASARGFDEQY
V: TRBV5-1; CDR3: ASSPVPSGANTGELF
V: TRBV3-1/TRBV3-2; CDR3: ASSQQRSGRQF
V: TRBV14; CDR3: ASSPHSGIRRNSPLH
V: TRBV19; CDR3: ASSESKISYEQY
V: TRBV6-1; CDR3: ASSELDRGLVDTEAF
V: TRBV27; CDR3: ASSPRGGLALGDTQY
V: TRBV28; CDR3: ASRETARGNQPQH
V: TRBV20-1; CDR3: SARIVNEQF
V: TRBV19; CDR3: ASSPPRENSPLH
V: TRBV11-2; CDR3: ASSRGGQETQY
V: TRBV11-2; CDR3: ASSYGLFPGELF
V: TRBV3-1/TRBV3-2; CDR3: ASSPRPVGGNQPQH
V: TRBV9; CDR3: ASSGGLAGGETQY
V: TRBV19; CDR3: ASRKEGVGEQY
V: TRBV19; CDR3: ASRVIGTGTNEQF
V: TRBV7-8; CDR3: ASSSGQANTEAF
V: TRBV5-6; CDR3: ASSLRTYEQY
V: TRBV7-2; CDR3: ASSPDPSGFSYNEQF
V: TRBV7-6; CDR3: ASSLGGWVATDTQY
V: TRBV16; CDR3: ASSQRGQGSGGYT